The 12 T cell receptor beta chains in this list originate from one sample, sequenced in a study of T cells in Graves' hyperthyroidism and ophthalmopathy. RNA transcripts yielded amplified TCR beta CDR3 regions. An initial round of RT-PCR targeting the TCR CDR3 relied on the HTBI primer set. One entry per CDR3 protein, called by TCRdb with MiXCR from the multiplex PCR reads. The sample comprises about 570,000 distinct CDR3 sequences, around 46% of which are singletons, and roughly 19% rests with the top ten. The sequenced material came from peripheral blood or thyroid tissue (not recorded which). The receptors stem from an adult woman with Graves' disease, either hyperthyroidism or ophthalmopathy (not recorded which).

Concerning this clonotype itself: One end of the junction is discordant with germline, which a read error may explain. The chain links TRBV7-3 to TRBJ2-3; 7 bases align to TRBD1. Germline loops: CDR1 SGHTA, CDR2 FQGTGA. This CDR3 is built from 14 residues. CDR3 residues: CASSQGTAADTQYF. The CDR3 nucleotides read TGCGCCAGCAGCCAAGGGACAGCGGCAGATACGCAGTATTTT.

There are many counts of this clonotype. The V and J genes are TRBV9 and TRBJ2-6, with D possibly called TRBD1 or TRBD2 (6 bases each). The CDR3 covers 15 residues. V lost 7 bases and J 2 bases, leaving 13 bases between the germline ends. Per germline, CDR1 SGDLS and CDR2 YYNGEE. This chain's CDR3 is CASGRGGPGANVLTF. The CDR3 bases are TGTGCCAGCGGGAGAGGGGGGCCTGGGGCCAACGTCCTGACTTTC.

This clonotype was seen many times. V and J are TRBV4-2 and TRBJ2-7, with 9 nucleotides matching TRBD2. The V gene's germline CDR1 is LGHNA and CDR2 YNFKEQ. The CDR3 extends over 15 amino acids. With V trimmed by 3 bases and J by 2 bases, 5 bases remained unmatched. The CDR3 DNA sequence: TGTGCCAGCAGCCAGTTAAGCGGGAGGACCTACGAGCAGTACTTC. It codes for CASSQLSGRTYEQYF.

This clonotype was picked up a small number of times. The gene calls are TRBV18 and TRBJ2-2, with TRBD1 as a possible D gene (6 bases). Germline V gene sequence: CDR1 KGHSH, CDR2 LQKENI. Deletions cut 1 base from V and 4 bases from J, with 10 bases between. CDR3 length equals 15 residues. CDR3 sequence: CASSPLQGRTGELFF. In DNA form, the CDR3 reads TGTGCCAGCTCACCACTCCAGGGGCGCACCGGGGAGCTGTTTTTT.

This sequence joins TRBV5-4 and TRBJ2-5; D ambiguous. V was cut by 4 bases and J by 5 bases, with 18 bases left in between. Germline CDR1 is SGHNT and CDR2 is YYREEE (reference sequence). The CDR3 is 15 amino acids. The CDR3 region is CASSPRPKGEETQYF. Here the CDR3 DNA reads TGTGCCAGCAGCCCGCGGCCCAAGGGTGAGGAGACCCAGTACTTC.

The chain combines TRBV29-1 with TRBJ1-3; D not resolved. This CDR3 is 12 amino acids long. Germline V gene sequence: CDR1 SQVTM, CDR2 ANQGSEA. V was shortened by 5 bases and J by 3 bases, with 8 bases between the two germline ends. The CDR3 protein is CSVLRDGNTIYF. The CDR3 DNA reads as TGCAGCGTTTTAAGGGATGGAAACACCATATATTTT.

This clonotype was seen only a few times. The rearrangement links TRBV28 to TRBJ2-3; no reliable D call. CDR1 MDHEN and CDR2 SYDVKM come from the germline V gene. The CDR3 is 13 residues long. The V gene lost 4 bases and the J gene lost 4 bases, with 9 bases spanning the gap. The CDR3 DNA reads TGTGCCAGCAGTTCTGCCGCAGCAGATACGCAGTATTTT. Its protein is CASSSAAADTQYF.

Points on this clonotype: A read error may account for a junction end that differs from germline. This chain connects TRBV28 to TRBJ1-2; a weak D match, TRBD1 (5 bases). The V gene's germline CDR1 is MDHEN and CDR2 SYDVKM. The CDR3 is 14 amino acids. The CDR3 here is CANSDFREVSGYTF. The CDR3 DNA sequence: TGTGCCAACAGTGACTTCAGGGAAGTGAGTGGCTACACCTTC.

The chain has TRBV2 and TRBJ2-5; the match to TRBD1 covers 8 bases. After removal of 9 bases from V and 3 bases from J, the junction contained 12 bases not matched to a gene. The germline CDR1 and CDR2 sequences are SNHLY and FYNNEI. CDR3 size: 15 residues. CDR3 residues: CASSDRAEGKETQYF. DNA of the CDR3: TGTGCCAGTTCGGACAGGGCGGAGGGAAAAGAGACCCAGTACTTC.

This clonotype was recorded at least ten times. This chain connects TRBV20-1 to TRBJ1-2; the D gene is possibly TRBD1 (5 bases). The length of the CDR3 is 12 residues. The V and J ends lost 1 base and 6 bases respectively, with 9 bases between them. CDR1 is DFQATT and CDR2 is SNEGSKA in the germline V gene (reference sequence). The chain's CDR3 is CSARVRGDGYTF. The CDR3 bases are TGCAGTGCTAGAGTTAGAGGGGATGGCTACACCTTC.

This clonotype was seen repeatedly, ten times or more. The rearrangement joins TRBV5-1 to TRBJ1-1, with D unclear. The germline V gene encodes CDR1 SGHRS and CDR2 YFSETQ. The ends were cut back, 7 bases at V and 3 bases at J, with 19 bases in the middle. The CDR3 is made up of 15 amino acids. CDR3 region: CASLRGGLGDTEAFF. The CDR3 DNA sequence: TGCGCCAGCCTCAGAGGAGGGCTAGGAGACACTGAAGCTTTCTTT.

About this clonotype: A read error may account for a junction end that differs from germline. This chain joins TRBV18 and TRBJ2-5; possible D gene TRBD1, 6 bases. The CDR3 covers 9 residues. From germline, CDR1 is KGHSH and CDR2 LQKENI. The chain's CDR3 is CASSPGQSF. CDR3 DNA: TGTGCCAGCTCACCAGGACAGTCCTTC.